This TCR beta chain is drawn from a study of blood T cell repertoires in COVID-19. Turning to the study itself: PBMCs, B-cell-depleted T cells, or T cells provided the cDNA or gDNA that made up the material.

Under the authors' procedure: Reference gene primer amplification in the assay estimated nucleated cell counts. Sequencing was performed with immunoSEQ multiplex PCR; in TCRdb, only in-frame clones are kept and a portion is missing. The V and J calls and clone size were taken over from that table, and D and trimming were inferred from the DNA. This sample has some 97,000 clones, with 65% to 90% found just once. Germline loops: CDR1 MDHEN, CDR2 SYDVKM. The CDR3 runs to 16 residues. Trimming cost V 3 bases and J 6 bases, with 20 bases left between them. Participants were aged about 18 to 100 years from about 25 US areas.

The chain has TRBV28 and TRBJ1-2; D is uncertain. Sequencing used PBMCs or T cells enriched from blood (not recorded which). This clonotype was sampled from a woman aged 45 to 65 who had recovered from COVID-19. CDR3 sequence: CASSLPGIPFRNGYTF. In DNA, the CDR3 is TGTGCCAGCAGTTTGCCGGGGATACCCTTTAGGAATGGCTACACCTTC.